The next 26 T cell receptor beta chains were all read from a single sample in a study of blood T cells in healthy people across ages. Primers used in a second PCR of roughly 6 to 12 cycles were a sample-barcoded 5' primer and a J-beta primer mix. Via MiXCR, TCRdb re-called the 5' RACE reads, giving one row per CDR3 protein. This table holds hundreds of thousands of distinct CDR3 sequences, more than 50% found once. Sequenced: blood. The receptors here all came from a man in his forties in good health.

The J gene is TRBJ2-6, the V gene TRBV27, with TRBD1 as a possible D gene (6 bases). Germline lookup yields CDR1 MNHEY and CDR2 SMNVEV (reference sequence). CDR3 length: 18 residues. The V gene lost 5 bases and the J gene lost 2 bases, with 19 bases spanning the gap. In DNA, the CDR3 is TGTGCCAGCAGTCTCATACAGGGCCCCGCCCCTGGGGCCAACGTCCTGACTTTC. This codes for CASSLIQGPAPGANVLTF.

The V gene is TRBV3-1, the J gene TRBJ2-1; 12 bases fit TRBD2. The V gene's germline CDR1 is LGHDT and CDR2 YNNKEL (reference sequence). CDR3 length: 16 amino acids. J lost 9 bases, V lost 4 bases, and 10 bases had no gene match. Here the CDR3 reads CASSPFTSGGPGEQFF. The CDR3 nucleotides read TGTGCCAGCAGCCCATTCACTAGCGGGGGGCCAGGTGAGCAGTTCTTC.

V usage is TRBV6-1 and J usage is TRBJ1-5; no firm D call. The CDR3 consists of 12 residues. Trimming removed 8 bases from V and 6 bases from J, with 11 bases in between. CDR1 and CDR2 from the germline V gene are MNHNS and SASEGT. The CDR3 region is CASEEIGQPQHF. CDR3 nucleotides: TGTGCCAGCGAGGAGATCGGTCAGCCCCAGCATTTT.

The count of this clonotype is one. The chain carries TRBV15 and TRBJ2-5, with D maybe TRBD1 (5 bases). This CDR3 has 15 residues. V gave up 0 bases and J gave up 5 bases, with 13 bases separating them. Germline V gives CDR1 LNHNV, CDR2 YYDKDF (reference sequence). The CDR3 region has the DNA TGTGCCACCAGCAGAGATGCCCAGGGTGAGGAGACCCAGTACTTC. The encoded protein is CATSRDAQGEETQYF.

J is TRBJ1-1 and V is TRBV28, with no clear D. This CDR3 comprises 14 residues. The germline gives CDR1 MDHEN, CDR2 SYDVKM. The V gene lost 6 bases and the J gene lost 0 bases, with 11 bases spanning the gap. The CDR3 sequence: CASRKQTMNTEAFF. The CDR3 nucleotides read TGTGCCAGCAGGAAACAGACTATGAACACTGAAGCTTTCTTT.

This chain uses TRBV13 with TRBJ2-7; D might be TRBD1 (6 bases). In germline, CDR1 is PRHDT, CDR2 FYEKMQ (reference sequence). Between the trimmed V and J ends, which lost 2 bases and 1 base, there was a span of 15 bases. This CDR3 has 16 residues. The CDR3 sequence is CASSLTWGQRSYEQYF. The CDR3 DNA is TGTGCCAGCAGCTTAACTTGGGGGCAGCGGTCCTACGAGCAGTACTTC.

CDR3 region: CASSLASGAGRDTEAFF. The CDR3 region has the DNA TGTGCCAGCAGCTTAGCGTCCGGGGCGGGAAGGGACACTGAAGCTTTCTTT. The chain couples TRBV7-8 to TRBJ1-1; the D gene is possibly TRBD1 (5 bases). Germline CDR1 is SGHVS and CDR2 is FQNEAQ. V shed 0 bases and J shed 3 bases, with 17 bases lying between them. The CDR3 length is 17 residues.

This clonotype occurred many times. CDR3 region: CSAILADTQYF. DNA of the CDR3: TGCAGTGCTATCCTAGCAGATACGCAGTATTTT. The genes are TRBV20-1 and TRBJ2-3; D is ambiguous. The germline V gene encodes CDR1 DFQATT and CDR2 SNEGSKA (reference sequence). The germline V and J ends were trimmed by 4 bases and 4 bases, with 6 bases remaining between them. The CDR3 is made up of 11 amino acids.

The rearrangement links TRBV29-1 to TRBJ2-2, with 10 bases fitting TRBD1. Trimming removed 4 bases from V and 5 bases from J; junction bases left unmatched: 4. The CDR3 has 14 residues. Germline CDR1 is SQVTM and CDR2 is ANQGSEA. As DNA, the CDR3 is TGCAGCGTTGCGACGGGACAGGGGACCGGGGAGCTGTTTTTT. Residues: CSVATGQGTGELFF.

This chain links TRBV11-2 with TRBJ1-1; tentative D call: TRBD1 (5 bases). The V end was cut by 3 bases, the J end by 5 bases, with 25 bases between. Germline V gene lookup returns CDR1 SGHAT and CDR2 FQNNGV. The CDR3 spans 18 residues. The CDR3 region is CASSLDRYRTRGSTEAFF. DNA for the CDR3: TGTGCCAGCAGCTTGGATAGATACCGGACGCGGGGGTCTACTGAAGCTTTCTTT. The full variable domain, with the rest looked up from reference TRBV11-2 and TRBJ1-1, is EAGVAQSPRYKIIEKRQSVAFWCNPISGHATLYWYQQILGQGPKLLIQFQNNGVVDDSQLPKDRFSAERLKGVDSTLKIQPAKLEDSAVYLCASSLDRYRTRGSTEAFFGQGTRLTVV.

This rearrangement joins TRBV5-8 to TRBJ1-1; weak D call: TRBD1 (6 bases). This CDR3 is 15 amino acids long. Germline CDR1 is SGHTS and CDR2 is YDEGEE. Trimming left V 7 bases short and J 3 bases short, with 19 bases between. CDR3 sequence (DNA): TGTGCCAGCCAACTCCTACAGGGCGGAGACACTGAAGCTTTCTTT. This sequence encodes CASQLLQGGDTEAFF.

V gene TRBV20-1 combines with J gene TRBJ2-5, with 7 bases fitting TRBD1. This CDR3 contains 15 residues. The trim removed 2 bases at V and 3 bases at J, leaving 9 bases unmatched. Per the germline V gene, CDR1 is DFQATT and CDR2 is SNEGSKA (reference sequence). The CDR3 sequence: CSARRAIDREETQYF. The CDR3, as DNA: TGCAGTGCTAGACGCGCCATCGACAGGGAAGAGACCCAGTACTTC.

This clonotype turned up a few times. The chain uses TRBV24-1 and TRBJ2-4; 8 nucleotides align to TRBD1. Germline V CDR1 and CDR2: KGHDR, SFDVKD. This CDR3 has 14 residues. Unmatched junction bases numbered 4, after V lost 4 bases and J lost 6 bases. The CDR3, as DNA: TGTGCCACCAGTGAACCCGGGACAGGAAACATTCAGTACTTC. Translating it yields CATSEPGTGNIQYF.

This clonotype was seen a few times. The rearrangement joins TRBV28 to TRBJ2-1, with D possibly TRBD2 on 5 matching bases. V lost 6 bases and J 3 bases, leaving 9 bases between the germline ends. This CDR3 contains 13 residues. CDR1 is MDHEN and CDR2 is SYDVKM in the germline V gene. CDR3: CASRGSGYNEQFF. Here the CDR3 DNA reads TGTGCCAGCAGGGGCAGCGGCTACAATGAGCAGTTCTTC. Variable domain in full (rest from reference TRBV28 and TRBJ2-1): DVKVTQSSRYLVKRTGEKVFLECVQDMDHENMFWYRQDPGLGLRLIYFSYDVKMKEKGDIPEGYSVSREKKERFSLILESASTNQTSMYLCASRGSGYNEQFFGPGTRLTVL.

The CDR3 here is CASSRPSGATTDTQYF. DNA of the CDR3: TGTGCCAGCAGTCGGCCTAGCGGGGCAACCACAGATACGCAGTATTTT. This chain uses TRBV25-1 with TRBJ2-3; 9 bases match TRBD2. The germline CDR1 and CDR2 sequences are MGHDK and SYGVNS. There are 16 residues in the CDR3. Trimming cost V 5 bases and J 2 bases; bases outside gene matches: 8.

The table lists this clonotype with a few counts. The rearrangement joins TRBV9 to TRBJ2-5, with D perhaps matching TRBD1 (5 bases). V lost 0 bases to trimming and J lost 2 bases, with 11 bases between them. Germline V gives CDR1 SGDLS, CDR2 YYNGEE. This CDR3 spans 15 amino acids. The CDR3 DNA sequence: TGTGCCAGCAGCGTAGTTGCAAGGGGTCAAGAGACCCAGTACTTC. Amino acids: CASSVVARGQETQYF. The complete variable domain, with remaining parts taken from reference TRBV9 and TRBJ2-5, reads DSGVTQTPKHLITATGQRVTLRCSPRSGDLSVYWYQQSLDQGLQFLIQYYNGEERAKGNILERFSAQQFPDLHSELNLSSLELGDSALYFCASSVVARGQETQYFGPGTRLLVL.

V gene TRBV6-1 combines with J gene TRBJ2-3; no clear D. V was clipped by 8 bases and J by 7 bases, with 7 bases between them. The germline CDR1 and CDR2 sequences are MNHNS and SASEGT. The CDR3 has 10 residues. CDR3 DNA sequence: TGTGCCAGCTTACTTAATACGCAGTATTTT. Protein: CASLLNTQYF.

In this sample, this clonotype turned up once. This chain joins TRBV20-1 and TRBJ2-7, with D uncertain. Germline assignment: CDR1 DFQATT and CDR2 SNEGSKA (reference sequence). CDR3 length equals 11 residues. CDR3 nucleotides: TGCGGAAGTGGTCTCCGGAACGAGCAGTACTTC. Its protein product is CGSGLRNEQYF.

This clonotype has only a few counts. The chain uses TRBV27 and TRBJ2-3, with 12 positions matching TRBD2. Germline CDR1 reads MNHEY; CDR2 reads SMNVEV (reference sequence). The CDR3 covers 17 residues. V shed 3 bases, J shed 3 bases, and the junction held 7 bases outside the gene matches. The CDR3 reads CASSFLTSGRLTDTQYF. DNA for the CDR3: TGTGCCAGCAGTTTCCTGACTAGCGGGAGATTAACAGATACGCAGTATTTT.

V and J are TRBV4-3 and TRBJ2-2; D may be TRBD2 (5 bases). V was trimmed by 7 bases and J by 0 bases, leaving 9 bases between them. Germline-derived CDR1 and CDR2 are LGHNA and YSLEER. This CDR3 has 14 residues. The DNA for the CDR3 is TGCGCCAGCAAGGGTAGCGCGAACACCGGGGAGCTGTTTTTT. This codes for CASKGSANTGELFF.

V is TRBV12-3 or TRBV12-4 and J is TRBJ2-1; TRBD1 or TRBD2 may be the D gene (5 bases each). The V end lost 7 bases, the J end lost 2 bases, and 15 bases lay between the germline ends. CDR3 size: 15 residues. The CDR3 is CASNTGRRPYNEQFF. The CDR3 DNA reads TGTGCCAGCAATACGGGACGCCGACCCTACAATGAGCAGTTCTTC.

The chain carries TRBV29-1 and TRBJ2-3; D perhaps matches TRBD2 (5 bases). The CDR3 is made up of 13 amino acids. Per the germline V gene, CDR1 is SQVTM and CDR2 is ANQGSEA. In nucleotides, the CDR3 is TGCAGTACAATGGGCGGGAGCACAGATACGCAGTATTTT. Residues: CSTMGGSTDTQYF.

The chain uses TRBV5-1 and TRBJ1-1; the match to TRBD1 covers 7 bases. CDR3 size: 15 residues. V lost 4 bases and J lost 2; bases outside the gene matches: 8. CDR1 is SGHRS, CDR2 YFSETQ, per germline. CDR3 DNA sequence: TGCGCCAGCAGCGGCGGGACAGCTATTAACACTGAAGCTTTCTTT. The encoded protein is CASSGGTAINTEAFF.

The chain uses TRBV29-1 and TRBJ1-2; D gene ambiguous. Per the germline V gene, CDR1 is SQVTM and CDR2 is ANQGSEA. V was pared by 4 bases and J by 4 bases, with 7 bases between. The CDR3 totals 11 residues. CDR3 bases: TGCAGCGTTGCGACCTTCTATGGCTACACCTTC. Protein sequence: CSVATFYGYTF.

The sample holds one count of this clonotype. The rearrangement uses TRBV29-1 and TRBJ1-2, with D uncertain. Trimming stripped 3 bases from V and 4 bases from J, with 12 bases between. The germline V gene encodes CDR1 SQVTM and CDR2 ANQGSEA. There are 13 residues in the CDR3. DNA of the CDR3: TGCAGCGTTGAGAGGGATAGCACCTATGGCTACACCTTC. Protein product: CSVERDSTYGYTF.

The chain couples TRBV20-1 to TRBJ2-5; D not resolved. Germline V gene sequence: CDR1 DFQATT, CDR2 SNEGSKA (reference sequence). V shed 5 bases and J shed 5 bases, with 21 bases lying between them. The CDR3 extends over 15 amino acids. CDR3 amino acids: CSAHAGRLGLETQYF. The CDR3 DNA reads TGCAGTGCTCACGCAGGCCGACTCGGATTGGAGACCCAGTACTTC.